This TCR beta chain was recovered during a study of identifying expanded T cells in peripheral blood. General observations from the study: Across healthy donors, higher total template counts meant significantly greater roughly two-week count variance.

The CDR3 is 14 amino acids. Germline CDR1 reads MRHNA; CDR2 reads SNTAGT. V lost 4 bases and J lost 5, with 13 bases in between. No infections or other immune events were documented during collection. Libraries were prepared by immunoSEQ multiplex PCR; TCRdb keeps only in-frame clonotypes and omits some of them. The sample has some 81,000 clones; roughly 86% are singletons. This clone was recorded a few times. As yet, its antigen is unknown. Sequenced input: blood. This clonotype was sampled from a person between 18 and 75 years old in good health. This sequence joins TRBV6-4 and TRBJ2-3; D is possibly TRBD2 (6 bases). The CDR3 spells CASSADGRGDTQYF. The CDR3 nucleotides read TGTGCCAGCAGTGCGGACGGGAGAGGAGATACGCAGTATTTT.